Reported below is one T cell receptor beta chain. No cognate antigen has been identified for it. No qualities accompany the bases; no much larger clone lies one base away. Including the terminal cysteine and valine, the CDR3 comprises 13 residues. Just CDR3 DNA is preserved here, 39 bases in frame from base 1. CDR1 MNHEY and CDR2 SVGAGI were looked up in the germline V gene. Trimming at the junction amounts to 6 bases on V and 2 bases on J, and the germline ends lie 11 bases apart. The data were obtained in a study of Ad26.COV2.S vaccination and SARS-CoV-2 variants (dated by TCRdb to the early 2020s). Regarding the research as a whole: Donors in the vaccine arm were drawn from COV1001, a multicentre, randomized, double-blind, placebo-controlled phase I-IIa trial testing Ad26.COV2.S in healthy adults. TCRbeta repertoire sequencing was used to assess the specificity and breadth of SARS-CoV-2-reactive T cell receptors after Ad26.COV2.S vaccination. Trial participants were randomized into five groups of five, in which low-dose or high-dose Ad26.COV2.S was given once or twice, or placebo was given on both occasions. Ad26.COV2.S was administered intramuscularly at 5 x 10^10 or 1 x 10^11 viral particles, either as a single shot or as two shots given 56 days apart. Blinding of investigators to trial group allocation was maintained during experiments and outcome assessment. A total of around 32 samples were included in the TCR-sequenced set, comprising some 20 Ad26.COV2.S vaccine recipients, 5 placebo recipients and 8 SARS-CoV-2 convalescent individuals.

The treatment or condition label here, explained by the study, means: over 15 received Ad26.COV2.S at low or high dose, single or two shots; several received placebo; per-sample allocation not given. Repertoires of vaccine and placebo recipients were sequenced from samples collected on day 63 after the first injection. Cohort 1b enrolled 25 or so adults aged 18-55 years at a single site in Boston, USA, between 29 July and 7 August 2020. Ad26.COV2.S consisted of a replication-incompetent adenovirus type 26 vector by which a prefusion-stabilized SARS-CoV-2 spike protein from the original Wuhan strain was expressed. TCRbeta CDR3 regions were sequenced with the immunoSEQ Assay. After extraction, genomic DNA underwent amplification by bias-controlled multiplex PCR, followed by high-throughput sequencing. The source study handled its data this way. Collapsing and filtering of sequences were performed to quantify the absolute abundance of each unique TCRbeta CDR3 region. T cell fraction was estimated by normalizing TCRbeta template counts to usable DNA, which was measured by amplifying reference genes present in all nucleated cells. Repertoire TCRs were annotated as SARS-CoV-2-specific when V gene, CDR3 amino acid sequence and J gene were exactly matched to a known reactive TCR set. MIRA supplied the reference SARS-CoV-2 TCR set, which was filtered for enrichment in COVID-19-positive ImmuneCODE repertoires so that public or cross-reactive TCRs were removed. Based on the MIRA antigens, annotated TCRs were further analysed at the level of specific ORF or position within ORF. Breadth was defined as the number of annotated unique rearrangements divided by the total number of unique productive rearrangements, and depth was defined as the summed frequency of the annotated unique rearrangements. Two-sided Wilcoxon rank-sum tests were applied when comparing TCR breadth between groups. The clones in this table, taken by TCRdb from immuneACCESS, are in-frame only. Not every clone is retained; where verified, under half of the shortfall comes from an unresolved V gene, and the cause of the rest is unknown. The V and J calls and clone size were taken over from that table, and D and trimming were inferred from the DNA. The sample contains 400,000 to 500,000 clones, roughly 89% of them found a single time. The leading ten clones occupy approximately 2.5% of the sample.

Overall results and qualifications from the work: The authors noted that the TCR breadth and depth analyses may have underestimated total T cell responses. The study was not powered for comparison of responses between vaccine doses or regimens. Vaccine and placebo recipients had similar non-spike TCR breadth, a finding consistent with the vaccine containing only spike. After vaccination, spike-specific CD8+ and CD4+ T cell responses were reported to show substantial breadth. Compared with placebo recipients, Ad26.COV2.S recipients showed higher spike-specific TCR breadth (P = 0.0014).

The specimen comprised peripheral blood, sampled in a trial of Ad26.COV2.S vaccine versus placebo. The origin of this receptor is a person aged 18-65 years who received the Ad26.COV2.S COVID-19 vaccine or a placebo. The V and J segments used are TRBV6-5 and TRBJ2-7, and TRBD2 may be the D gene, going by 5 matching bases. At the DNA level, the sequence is TGTGCCAGCAGCCCCCTGGGAGCCTACGAGCAGTACGTC. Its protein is CASSPLGAYEQYV.